This T cell receptor beta chain was sequenced during a study of shared clonotypes between healthy human individuals. The overall study: The study drew on a couple of women and a few men aged 18 to 49 as donors. Broader study findings: Naive subsets typically showed greater estimated richness than memory subsets.

In the original workflow: Filtering of immunoSEQ junctional sequences could not match full-length read filtering. Libraries were prepared by immunoSEQ multiplex PCR; TCRdb keeps only in-frame clonotypes and omits some of them. D and trimming were read from the DNA, whereas the V and J calls and clone size are those reported in that table. This sample has approximately 1.4 million clones, with about 98% found just once. The CDR3 runs to 14 residues. Germline V gene lookup returns CDR1 SNHLY and CDR2 FYNNEI. V was clipped by 8 bases and J by 2 bases, with 13 bases between them. A CD45RA-negative memory subset and a CD45RA+ naive subset were separated from the CD4+ cells. A remark on this clone: Its specificity is not known.

Sequences were obtained from naive CD4+ T cells sorted from blood. As for subset: CD45RA+ positively selected. The receptor's source is a man aged 25-45 years in good health. The chain uses TRBV2 and TRBJ1-5; the D is unclear. CDR3 residues: CASGPRRGNQPQHF. The CDR3 coding sequence is TGTGCCAGCGGACCTCGTAGGGGCAATCAGCCCCAGCATTTT.